The rows below give T cell receptor beta chains drawn from one sample of a study of CD8 T cells in Susac syndrome. MiXCR was run by TCRdb on the immunoSEQ multiplex PCR reads, yielding one entry per CDR3 protein. This table holds 150,000 or so distinct CDR3 sequences, approximately 95% found once. Sequencing used CD4+ T cells from PBMCs. The receptors shown here come from a human donor with Susac syndrome. CDR3s include the opening cysteine and the closing phenylalanine or tryptophan. D genes are given only for firm matches. Not all rows give a size; the values are once, few, many and, for expanded clones, a class.

J,D,size,V,DNA,CDR3
TRBJ1-1,.,.,TRBV30,TGTGCCTGGAACAGGGATCCCACTGAAGCTTTCTTT,CAWNRDPTEAFF
TRBJ2-1,.,.,TRBV30,TGTGCCTGGAGCGCCCCTGATGAGCAGTTCTTC,CAWSAPDEQFF
TRBJ2-7,TRBD1,.,TRBV30,TGTGCCTGGAGTCTAACTATACGGGACAGGGTCCGAGAGCAGTACTTC,CAWSLTIRDRVREQYF
TRBJ2-1,.,.,TRBV20-1,TGCAGTGCTAGAGGTGGCGGTAACTACAATGAGCAGTTCTTC,CSARGGGNYNEQFF
TRBJ2-2,TRBD2,.,TRBV29-1,TGCAGCGTGGAAGTTTTTGCCGGGACTAGACACACCGGGGAGCTGTTTTTT,CSVEVFAGTRHTGELFF
TRBJ1-5,TRBD1,.,TRBV11-1,TGTGCCAGCAGCCTGGACAGGGGGCGACGGAGCAATCAGCCCCAGCATTTT,CASSLDRGRRSNQPQHF
TRBJ2-3,TRBD1,.,TRBV25-1,TGTGCCAGCAGACAGGGGTTGGATACGCAGTATTTT,CASRQGLDTQYF
TRBJ1-5,.,.,TRBV20-1,TGCAGTGCTAGAGCCTCCAATCAGCCCCAGCATTTT,CSARASNQPQHF
TRBJ1-5,.,once,TRBV30,TGTGCCTGGAGTGTCGGCCAGGGCTATCAGCCCCAGCATTTT,CAWSVGQGYQPQHF
TRBJ1-1,.,.,TRBV21-1,TGTGCCAGCGGAGGGCGGGGGCCAGGGTGCACTGAAGCTTTCTTT,CASGGRGPGCTEAFF
TRBJ2-4,.,.,TRBV18,TGTGCCAGCTCACCAGGGACGGGGGAGTATCAGTACTTC,CASSPGTGEYQYF
TRBJ2-7,.,.,TRBV10-3,TGTGCCATCAGTGAGTCAGAGGGACCCTACGAGCAGTACTTC,CAISESEGPYEQYF
TRBJ1-1,TRBD1,.,TRBV2,TGTGCCAGCAGTGTGCCCAGGGGGACTAGGACTGAAGCTTTCTTT,CASSVPRGTRTEAFF
TRBJ1-5,.,.,TRBV20-1,TGCAGTGCTAGACGGGGTTTTGTCTATCAGCCCCAGCATTTT,CSARRGFVYQPQHF
TRBJ1-5,TRBD1,once,TRBV19,TGTGCCAGTAGTTGGTCCCGGGACAGAAATCAGCCCCAGCATTTT,CASSWSRDRNQPQHF
TRBJ2-7,TRBD2,.,TRBV13,TGTGCCAGCAGCTTGTTTTCTAGCGGGGGCTACGAGCAGTACTTC,CASSLFSSGGYEQYF
TRBJ1-1,.,.,TRBV30,TGTGCCTGCTTCCGGGATCTGAACACTGAAGCTTTCTTT,CACFRDLNTEAFF
TRBJ2-2,.,once,TRBV20-1,TGCAGTGCTGGAGGGGGCCCCTATAACACCGGGGAGCTGTTTTTT,CSAGGGPYNTGELFF
TRBJ2-3,TRBD2,.,TRBV4-3,TGCGCCAGCAGCCAAGATGCGGGAGGGGGTACAGATACGCAGTATTTT,CASSQDAGGGTDTQYF
TRBJ2-1,TRBD2,once,TRBV7-3,TGTGCCAGCAGCTTTAATGGACTAGCGGGAGCTTACAATGAGCAGTTCTTC,CASSFNGLAGAYNEQFF
TRBJ1-1,TRBD1,.,TRBV5-1,TGCGCCAGCAGCACGGGACAGATCACTGAAGCTTTCTTT,CASSTGQITEAFF
TRBJ2-5,.,.,TRBV30,TGTGCCTGGAGTGCTAAGCCCGGAAAGACCCAGTACTTC,CAWSAKPGKTQYF
TRBJ1-2,TRBD1,.,TRBV20-1,TGCAGTGCTAGAGGGACAGGGGTAGACTATGGCTACACCTTC,CSARGTGVDYGYTF
TRBJ2-5,.,.,TRBV6-1,TGTGCCAGCAGTAGGCGAGTCAGCCAAGAGACCCAGTACTTC,CASSRRVSQETQYF
TRBJ2-7,TRBD1,.,TRBV12-3/TRBV12-4,TGTGCCAGCAGTTTAAACGTCGGGACAGAATTTTTC,CASSLNVGTEFF
TRBJ2-7,.,.,TRBV30,TGTGCCTGCCAAGCCGGGACTTACGAGTACTTC,CACQAGTYEYF
TRBJ1-5,.,.,TRBV29-1,TGCAGCGTTGTAACGTCGGCGTACGGGCCCCAGCATTTT,CSVVTSAYGPQHF
TRBJ1-4,.,.,TRBV6-5,TGTGCCAGCAGTTACGCACAGGGAATTGATGAAAAACTGTTTTTT,CASSYAQGIDEKLFF
TRBJ2-5,TRBD2,.,TRBV5-1,TGCGCCAGCAGCTTGTGGATAGCGGGGGACCAAGAGACCCAGTACTTC,CASSLWIAGDQETQYF
TRBJ2-6,.,.,TRBV4-2,TGTGCCAGCAGCCAAGTGGGGCTAACCTCTGGGGCCAACGTCCTGACTTTC,CASSQVGLTSGANVLTF
TRBJ2-4,.,.,TRBV2,TGTGCCAGCAACTCCAAAAACATTCAGTACTTC,CASNSKNIQYF
TRBJ2-7,.,.,TRBV28,TGTGCCAGCCTGACGGCCACCTACGAGCAGTACTTC,CASLTATYEQYF
TRBJ1-5,.,.,TRBV28,TGTGCCAGCAGTGAGGCGACAAGGCCCCCCCAGCATTTT,CASSEATRPPQHF
TRBJ2-1,.,.,TRBV15,TGTGCCACCTCGAACCGGGGGACCGAGCAGTTCTTC,CATSNRGTEQFF
TRBJ1-4,.,.,TRBV29-1,TGCAGCGTTGAAGCAGGGCTTGAAAAACTGTTTTTT,CSVEAGLEKLFF